These 32 T cell receptor beta chains were all obtained from the same sample, sequenced in a study of circulating CD8 cells and anti-PD-1 response in melanoma. Each library started from roughly 16 ng of total RNA using the QIAseq Immune Repertoire TCR panel. MiXCR, run by TCRdb on the reads, gives a single entry per CDR3 protein. This sample has approximately 500 distinct CDR3 sequences; approximately 6% occur once, and the top ten carry 25% to 30%. Sorting of live CD3+CD8+TCRalphabeta+ cells by PD-1 and/or TIGIT gave four subsets. The sequences come from CD8+ T cells from PBMCs, collected at baseline or after one month of anti-PD-1 therapy (not recorded which). The source of these receptors is a human donor with melanoma.

This clonotype is labeled as large. The rearrangement joins TRBV28 to TRBJ2-1; D possibly corresponds to TRBD2 (7 bases). Trimming shortened V by 6 bases and J by 3 bases, and 18 bases separated the two germline ends. The CDR3 has 16 residues. From germline, CDR1 is MDHEN and CDR2 SYDVKM. The CDR3 DNA follows: TGTGCCAGCAGAGGACGCGGGGGCGCCGTCTACAATGAGCAGTTCTTC. Translation: CASRGRGGAVYNEQFF.

In its sample, this clonotype ranks as medium-sized. CDR3 nucleotides: TGTGCCAGCAGTTTATCAGGGTTGAGTCAGCCCCAGCATTTT. Translation: CASSLSGLSQPQHF. This sequence joins TRBV27 and TRBJ1-5; D not certain. CDR1 and CDR2 (germline): MNHEY, SMNVEV (reference sequence). CDR3 length: 14 residues. The V end lost 0 bases, the J end lost 6 bases, and 9 bases lay between the germline ends.

This clonotype is large in the sample. V is TRBV9 and J is TRBJ1-4; D is unclear. The CDR3 sequence is 16 residues long. The germline gives CDR1 SGDLS, CDR2 YYNGEE. Trimming shortened V by 3 bases and J by 0 bases, and 12 bases separated the two germline ends. The CDR3 loop reads CASSDGEVATNEKLFF. In DNA, the CDR3 is TGTGCCAGCAGCGACGGTGAAGTCGCAACTAATGAAAAACTGTTTTTT. The whole variable domain, remainder taken from reference TRBV9 and TRBJ1-4, is DSGVTQTPKHLITATGQRVTLRCSPRSGDLSVYWYQQSLDQGLQFLIQYYNGEERAKGNILERFSAQQFPDLHSELNLSSLELGDSALYFCASSDGEVATNEKLFFGSGTQLSVL.

This clonotype appeared a few times. The gene calls are TRBV20-1 and TRBJ2-7, with TRBD1 matching 7 bases. Losses at the gene ends were 6 bases for V and 1 base for J; bases not matched to a gene: 9. The CDR3 has 14 amino acids. Germline V gives CDR1 DFQATT, CDR2 SNEGSKA (reference sequence). The DNA for the CDR3 is TGCAGTGCACACCCTATGACAGGGTCCTACGAGCAGTACTTC. It translates to CSAHPMTGSYEQYF.

In its sample, this clonotype ranks as large. The J gene is TRBJ2-7, the V gene TRBV27; no reliable D call. Germline CDR1 MNHEY, CDR2 SMNVEV (reference sequence). V was cut by 5 bases and J by 0 bases, with 8 bases left in between. This CDR3 is built from 13 residues. The CDR3 loop is CASSPLSSYEQYF. CDR3 DNA: TGTGCCAGCAGTCCCCTGAGCTCCTACGAGCAGTACTTC.

By sample fraction, this clonotype is large. The V gene is TRBV28, the J gene TRBJ2-7; no reliable D call. V was trimmed by 1 base and J by 3 bases, leaving 4 bases between them. The germline gives CDR1 MDHEN, CDR2 SYDVKM. The CDR3 is made up of 12 amino acids. The CDR3 region has the DNA TGTGCCAGCAGTTTATCCCACTACGAGCAGTACTTC. This codes for CASSLSHYEQYF.

This clonotype was picked up a small number of times. This chain connects TRBV24-1 to TRBJ2-1; 8 bases line up with TRBD1. Losses at the gene ends were 1 base for V and 2 bases for J; bases not matched to a gene: 3. The CDR3 has 16 amino acids. Germline CDR1 and CDR2: KGHDR and SFDVKD. As DNA, the CDR3 is TGTGCCACCAGTGATTTAGGACAGGGTACCTACAATGAGCAGTTCTTC. It codes for CATSDLGQGTYNEQFF.

This clonotype is judged large (0.1 to 1%). This chain uses TRBV19 with TRBJ2-7, with 9 positions matching TRBD1. Germline CDR1 and CDR2: LNHDA and SQIVND (reference sequence). V lost 7 bases and J lost 4; bases outside the gene matches: 8. The length of the CDR3 is 14 residues. The CDR3 DNA reads as TGTGCCAGTACTCCGACAGGGGGAATATACGAGCAGTACTTC. Its translation is CASTPTGGIYEQYF.

This clonotype is labeled as large. V usage is TRBV27 and J usage is TRBJ2-7; weak D call: TRBD1 (6 bases). The V gene's germline CDR1 is MNHEY and CDR2 SMNVEV (reference sequence). This CDR3 has 15 residues. V lost 4 bases and J 11 bases, leaving 24 bases between the germline ends. DNA for the CDR3: TGTGCCAGCAGTTCACAGGGTTCGGGTCTACGACGGGAGTACTTC. It specifies CASSSQGSGLRREYF.

Note on this clonotype: This CDR3 fails to terminate in the conserved phenylalanine or tryptophan, so it likely reflects a read error. V is TRBV9 and J is TRBJ2-7; D perhaps matches TRBD2 (6 bases). CDR3 length: 14 residues. Trimming removed 6 bases from V and 5 bases from J, with 18 bases in between. In germline, CDR1 is SGDLS, CDR2 YYNGEE. The CDR3 DNA sequence: TGTGCCAGCAACGTCTGGGACTTTAACAACGAGCAGTACCTC. It encodes CASNVWDFNNEQYL.

A note on this clonotype: A single base is all that separates this from a far larger clone, so a read error is likely. This sequence joins TRBV24-1 and TRBJ2-1; D is unresolved. The V end was cut by 7 bases, the J end by 0 bases, with 3 bases between. CDR3 length: 12 amino acids. The germline gives CDR1 KGHDR, CDR2 SFDVKD. The CDR3 nucleotides are TGTGCCACCAGGGACTCCTACAATGAGCAGTTCTTC. Translating gives CATRDSYNEQFF.

This clonotype is judged large. The chain couples TRBV29-1 to TRBJ2-5; D is perhaps TRBD1 or TRBD2 (6 bases each). The CDR3 sequence is 13 residues long. Germline loops: CDR1 SQVTM, CDR2 ANQGSEA. V was clipped by 1 base and J by 5 bases, with 11 bases between them. CDR3 sequence: CSVEVGGRETQYF. In DNA form, the CDR3 reads TGCAGCGTTGAAGTAGGGGGGCGCGAGACCCAGTACTTC.

There are a few counts of this clonotype. The chain recombines TRBV11-2 with TRBJ1-2; the match to TRBD1 covers 11 bases. J lost 3 bases, V lost 5 bases, and 11 bases had no gene match. Germline V gives CDR1 SGHAT, CDR2 FQNNGV. The CDR3 totals 17 residues. The CDR3 here is CASSIHPRDRGDYGYTF. CDR3 DNA: TGTGCCAGCAGCATCCACCCCCGGGACAGGGGGGACTATGGCTACACCTTC. Full variable domain (remainder filled in from reference TRBV11-2 and TRBJ1-2): EAGVAQSPRYKIIEKRQSVAFWCNPISGHATLYWYQQILGQGPKLLIQFQNNGVVDDSQLPKDRFSAERLKGVDSTLKIQPAKLEDSAVYLCASSIHPRDRGDYGYTFGSGTRLTVV.

This clonotype qualifies as medium-sized (0.01 to 0.1%). The rearrangement joins TRBV27 to TRBJ1-2, with 10 bases matching TRBD1. Germline assignment: CDR1 MNHEY and CDR2 SMNVEV (reference sequence). The length of the CDR3 is 13 residues. Trimming at V came to 10 bases and at J to 4 bases, leaving 6 bases not matched to a gene. CDR3 sequence (DNA): TGTGCCAACAGACAGGGGGCCGGCTATGGCTACACCTTC. This sequence encodes CANRQGAGYGYTF.

The chain couples TRBV28 to TRBJ2-1; the D gene is possibly TRBD2 (5 bases). V lost 5 bases and J 8 bases, leaving 10 bases between the germline ends. Germline V gene sequence: CDR1 MDHEN, CDR2 SYDVKM. The CDR3 is 12 amino acids. This CDR3 is CASSSRRYEQFF. The CDR3, as DNA: TGTGCCAGCAGTAGCCGGAGGTATGAGCAGTTCTTC.

Only a few counts were recorded for this clonotype. The junction and the germline gene differ at one end; a read error may be behind it. The V gene is TRBV5-5, the J gene TRBJ2-7; perhaps TRBD1 as D (5 bases). The CDR3 spans 12 residues. CDR1 and CDR2 (germline): SGHKS, YYEKEE (reference sequence). The CDR3: CASSLEGVSLNF. As DNA, the CDR3 is TGTGCCAGCAGCTTGGAAGGGGTCAGTTTGAACTTC.

Judged by abundance, this clonotype is medium-sized (0.01 to 0.1%). The chain couples TRBV6-5 to TRBJ2-7; TRBD1 matches at 8 bases. Germline V CDR1 and CDR2: MNHEY, SVGAGI. V dropped 5 bases and J dropped 3; count of bases not matched to a gene: 12. There are 16 residues in the CDR3. The chain's CDR3 is CASSLDGRGLDYEQYF. The CDR3, as DNA: TGTGCCAGCAGTCTTGACGGCAGGGGGCTGGACTACGAGCAGTACTTC.

This clonotype is labeled large. This chain joins TRBV3-1 and TRBJ2-3; 7 nucleotides align to TRBD2. This CDR3 has 17 residues. The germline V gene has CDR1 LGHDT and CDR2 YNNKEL (reference sequence). After removal of 4 bases from V and 0 bases from J, the junction contained 10 bases not matched to a gene. The CDR3 loop is CASSRTRGDSSTDTQYF. The CDR3 DNA sequence: TGTGCCAGCAGCCGCACTCGGGGGGACTCTAGCACAGATACGCAGTATTTT.

The chain combines TRBV13 with TRBJ2-5, with D possibly being TRBD1 (6 bases). The germline V gene encodes CDR1 PRHDT and CDR2 FYEKMQ (reference sequence). Trimming pared 4 bases from V and 6 bases from J, leaving 15 bases between. The CDR3 has 14 residues. The CDR3 region is CASSSRGPTKTQYF. In DNA form, the CDR3 reads TGTGCCAGCAGCTCCAGGGGCCCGACGAAGACCCAGTACTTC.

The V call is TRBV6-6, the J call TRBJ2-1; TRBD1 matches 8 bases. Germline CDR1 reads MNHNY; CDR2 reads SVGAGI (reference sequence). Trimming removed 6 bases from V and 7 bases from J; junction bases left unmatched: 11. This CDR3 contains 15 residues. CDR3 sequence reads: CASSLRQGARNEQFF. The CDR3 DNA is TGTGCCAGCAGCCTCCGGCAGGGGGCCCGGAATGAGCAGTTCTTC.

Sample share makes this clonotype medium-sized. The chain carries TRBV7-3 and TRBJ2-1; D tentatively reads TRBD1 or TRBD2 (5 bases each). The CDR3 length is 14 residues. Trimming cost V 4 bases and J 6 bases, with 13 bases left between them. The V gene's germline CDR1 is SGHTA and CDR2 FQGTGA. DNA for the CDR3: TGTGCCAGCAGCTGGGGTGGGGGTGCCAATGAGCAGTTCTTC. Translating it yields CASSWGGGANEQFF.

CDR3 DNA sequence: TGTGCCAGCAGTACCCCAGCGAGTCAGATGATTACCTACGAGCAGTACTTC. It translates to CASSTPASQMITYEQYF. The chain links TRBV2 to TRBJ2-7; D is undetermined. V lost 5 bases to trimming and J lost 2 bases, with 22 bases between them. CDR3 length: 17 residues. Germline V lookup: CDR1 SNHLY, CDR2 FYNNEI.

Relative to its sample, this clonotype is medium-sized. A clone one base away is much larger, so this may be a read error. The rearrangement uses TRBV2 and TRBJ2-1, with D unresolved. V gave up 4 bases and J gave up 6 bases, with 4 bases separating them. CDR1 and CDR2 (germline): SNHLY, FYNNEI. CDR3 length equals 11 residues. CDR3 region: CASSVGNEQFF. CDR3 sequence (DNA): TGTGCCAGCAGTGTGGGCAATGAGCAGTTCTTC.

In its sample, this clonotype is medium-sized. The chain has TRBV7-2 and TRBJ2-1, with 7 positions matching TRBD2. With V trimmed by 3 bases and J by 10 bases, 15 bases remained unmatched. Germline V CDR1 and CDR2: SGHTA, FQGNSA. The CDR3 spans 16 residues. Written as DNA, the CDR3 is TGTGCCAGCAGCTTTTTAGCAGCGGGGTATATAAGGGAGCAGTTCTTC. It specifies CASSFLAAGYIREQFF.

By sample fraction, this clonotype is medium-sized. The chain joins TRBV13 to TRBJ2-1; tentatively, D is TRBD1 or TRBD2 (5 bases each). Between the trimmed V and J ends, which lost 5 bases and 7 bases, there was a span of 18 bases. CDR3 length equals 15 residues. Per germline, CDR1 PRHDT and CDR2 FYEKMQ (reference sequence). CDR3 region: CASSGDEGFGNEQFF. DNA of the CDR3: TGTGCCAGCAGCGGGGATGAGGGGTTCGGGAATGAGCAGTTCTTC.

This clonotype rates as large. V is TRBV9 and J is TRBJ1-6; 7 positions agree with TRBD1. Trimming cost V 3 bases and J 7 bases; bases outside gene matches: 4. CDR1 SGDLS and CDR2 YYNGEE come from the germline V gene. This CDR3 is 14 amino acids long. The CDR3 reads CASSGDSPNSPLHF. CDR3 DNA: TGTGCCAGCAGCGGGGACAGTCCCAATTCACCCCTCCACTTT.

This clonotype is labeled as large. V is TRBV12-3 or TRBV12-4 and J is TRBJ2-1; either TRBD1 or TRBD2 may supply D (5 bases each). The CDR3 extends over 12 amino acids. V lost 3 bases, J lost 7 bases, and 7 bases lay in between. The CDR3 loop reads CASSFGGNEQFF. Here the CDR3 DNA reads TGTGCCAGCAGTTTTGGGGGTAATGAGCAGTTCTTC.

This clonotype is deemed medium-sized (0.01 to 0.1%). The chain links TRBV28 to TRBJ1-3; D is undetermined. CDR1 MDHEN and CDR2 SYDVKM come from the germline V gene. V was pared by 9 bases and J by 1 base, with 16 bases between. CDR3 size: 15 residues. The DNA of the CDR3 is TGTGCCAGTGTTCGGGCGCGCACTTCTGGAAACACCATATATTTT. Translation: CASVRARTSGNTIYF.

By sample fraction, this clonotype is medium-sized. The chain uses TRBV20-1 and TRBJ2-3; tentatively, D is TRBD2 (6 bases). The CDR3 totals 13 residues. CDR1 is DFQATT, CDR2 SNEGSKA, per germline (reference sequence). The V end was cut by 4 bases, the J end by 5 bases, with 13 bases between. Here the CDR3 DNA reads TGCAGTGCTAACGACCAGGGAGGAGATACGCAGTATTTT. Its protein is CSANDQGGDTQYF.

By share, this clonotype ranks as large (0.1 to 1%). The genes are TRBV4-1 and TRBJ2-5, with TRBD2 matching over 7 bases. This CDR3 spans 15 amino acids. V trimming: 1 base; J trimming: 2 bases; junction bases outside the gene matches: 4. The V gene's germline CDR1 is MGHRA and CDR2 YSYEKL. The CDR3 DNA reads as TGCGCCAGCAGCCAAGGCTCGGGGGGTCAAGAGACCCAGTACTTC. Amino acid sequence: CASSQGSGGQETQYF.

Within the sample, this clonotype is large. V is TRBV7-2 and J is TRBJ2-5; the D is unclear. Trimming took 1 base from V and 4 from J, leaving 7 bases between them. The CDR3 is 13 amino acids. Looked up from germline, CDR1 is SGHTA and CDR2 is FQGNSA. The DNA for the CDR3 is TGTGCCAGCAGCTTAGATCTAGGAGAGACCCAGTACTTC. The encoded protein is CASSLDLGETQYF.

This clonotype is medium-sized. This rearrangement joins TRBV20-1 to TRBJ1-1, with D maybe TRBD1 (6 bases). The CDR3 consists of 12 residues. V lost 0 bases, J lost 5 bases, and 7 bases lay in between. CDR1 is DFQATT, CDR2 SNEGSKA, per germline (reference sequence). The CDR3 DNA reads TGCAGTGCTAGAGAAGGGGGTACTGAAGCTTTCTTT. Translation: CSAREGGTEAFF.